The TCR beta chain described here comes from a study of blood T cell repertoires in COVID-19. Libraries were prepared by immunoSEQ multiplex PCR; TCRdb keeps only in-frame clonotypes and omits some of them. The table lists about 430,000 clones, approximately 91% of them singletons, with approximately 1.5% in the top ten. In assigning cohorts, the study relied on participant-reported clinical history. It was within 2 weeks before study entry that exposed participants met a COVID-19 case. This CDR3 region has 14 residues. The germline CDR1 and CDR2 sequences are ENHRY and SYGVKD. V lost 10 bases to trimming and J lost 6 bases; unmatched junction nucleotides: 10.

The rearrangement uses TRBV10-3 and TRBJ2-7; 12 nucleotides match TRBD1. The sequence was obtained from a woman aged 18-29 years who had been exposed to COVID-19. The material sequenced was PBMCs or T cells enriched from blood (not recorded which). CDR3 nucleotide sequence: TGTGCCACCGAAACCGGGACAGGGGGCGTCGAGCAGTACTTC. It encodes CATETGTGGVEQYF.